This T cell receptor beta chain emerged from a study of blood T cell repertoires in COVID-19. At the level of the study: COVID-19 samples from acute and convalescent phases originated in the United States, Italy and Spain. PBMCs, B-cell-depleted T cells, or T cells were the source of the cDNA or gDNA that made up the material.

In the study's own analysis: Researchers report that nucleated cell counts were estimated from reference gene primer amplification. Some clones are missing from TCRdb's copy, which holds only in-frame ones; the method was immunoSEQ multiplex PCR. V and J calls and clone size are copied from that table; D and trimming were computed from the DNA. The table has 130,000 to 150,000 clones, approximately 79% seen once. Trimming took 8 bases from V and 6 from J; bases not matched to a gene: 10. CDR3 length: 15 amino acids. In germline, CDR1 is LGHDT, CDR2 YNNKEL (reference sequence). The rearrangement joins TRBV3-1 (or the pseudogene TRBV3-2) to TRBJ2-1; 10 bases are shared with TRBD2. The sequencing input was peripheral blood. The receptor was isolated from a middle-aged man with active or convalescent COVID-19. The CDR3 protein is CASEMLAGAGNEQFF. The CDR3 DNA is TGTGCCAGCGAAATGCTAGCGGGAGCGGGCAATGAGCAGTTCTTC.